The next 25 T cell receptor beta chains were all read from a single sample in a study of T cell responses to AZD1222 COVID-19 vaccine. Assay used: immunoSEQ multiplex PCR; TCRdb lists only in-frame clones, some missing. This repertoire shows 85,000 to 110,000 clones, 91% found once; its top ten account for 45% to 50%. The specimen was peripheral blood, collected on day 0 of AZD1222 vaccination. These receptors were taken from an adult in good health.

The chain recombines TRBV11-2 with TRBJ1-2, with no clear D. Germline-derived CDR1 and CDR2 are SGHAT and FQNNGV. V shed 3 bases and J shed 2 bases, with 10 bases lying between them. This CDR3 has 14 residues. CDR3 amino acids: CASSFRGPNYGYTF. DNA of the CDR3: TGTGCCAGCAGCTTCAGAGGGCCGAACTATGGCTACACCTTC. Drawing the rest from reference TRBV11-2 and TRBJ1-2, the complete variable domain is EAGVAQSPRYKIIEKRQSVAFWCNPISGHATLYWYQQILGQGPKLLIQFQNNGVVDDSQLPKDRFSAERLKGVDSTLKIQPAKLEDSAVYLCASSFRGPNYGYTFGSGTRLTVV.

The genes are TRBV28 and TRBJ2-3; the match to TRBD2 covers 8 bases. V was clipped by 7 bases and J by 3 bases; unmatched bases: 6. CDR3 length: 14 amino acids. Germline assignment: CDR1 MDHEN and CDR2 SYDVKM. The DNA of the CDR3 is TGTGCCAGCAAGGCGGGAGGTGGTACAGATACGCAGTATTTT. It specifies CASKAGGGTDTQYF.

This clone was observed a single time. The chain joins TRBV7-2 to TRBJ2-3, with a possible D match to TRBD1 (5 bases). Trimming left V 6 bases short and J 4 bases short, with 8 bases between. The germline V gene has CDR1 SGHTA and CDR2 FQGNSA. The CDR3 loop spans 12 amino acids. In DNA, the CDR3 is TGTGCCAGCAGAGACAGCTCAGATACGCAGTATTTT. It specifies CASRDSSDTQYF.

V and J are TRBV7-9 and TRBJ2-5; no clear D. This CDR3 region has 13 residues. Looked up from germline, CDR1 is SEHNR and CDR2 is FQNEAQ (reference sequence). The V end lost 3 bases, the J end lost 4 bases, and 9 bases lay between the germline ends. The CDR3 coding sequence is TGTGCCAGCAGCTTCCCAGCTCCAGAGACCCAGTACTTC. Translation gives CASSFPAPETQYF.

This sequence joins TRBV10-2 and TRBJ1-1, with D perhaps TRBD1 (6 bases). The germline CDR1 and CDR2 sequences are WSHSY and SAAADI. V was clipped by 6 bases and J by 1 base, with 9 bases between them. The CDR3 has 13 residues. The CDR3, as DNA: TGCGCCAGCAGGGGACAACCGAACACTGAAGCTTTCTTT. Protein product: CASRGQPNTEAFF.

The rearrangement links TRBV4-1 to TRBJ1-2; 7 nucleotides align to TRBD1. The CDR3 length is 14 residues. V shed 2 bases and J 7 bases; nucleotides not matched to a gene: 7. The germline V gene has CDR1 MGHRA and CDR2 YSYEKL. CDR3 in amino acids: CASSQLRGTVGYTF. CDR3 nucleotide sequence: TGCGCCAGCAGCCAATTAAGAGGGACAGTTGGCTACACCTTC.

The chain links TRBV28 to TRBJ1-4; 9 nucleotides agree with TRBD1. The trim removed 8 bases at V and 0 bases at J, leaving 13 bases unmatched. Per germline, CDR1 MDHEN and CDR2 SYDVKM. There are 18 residues in the CDR3. The CDR3 DNA follows: TGTGCCAGCCGACCGGACAGGGGACACCTACCAACTAATGAAAAACTGTTTTTT. This encodes CASRPDRGHLPTNEKLFF.

The chain couples TRBV10-1 to TRBJ2-7; D not resolved. The CDR3 contains 13 residues. V lost 6 bases and J lost 2, with 11 bases in between. CDR1 is WNHNN and CDR2 is SYGVQD in the germline V gene (reference sequence). CDR3 sequence: CASRPRRAYEQYF. The CDR3 DNA follows: TGCGCCAGCAGACCCAGGAGAGCCTACGAGCAGTACTTC.

The rearrangement joins TRBV6-5 to TRBJ1-6; no firm D call. This CDR3 is built from 15 residues. The V and J ends lost 0 bases and 10 bases respectively, with 13 bases between them. Germline V gives CDR1 MNHEY, CDR2 SVGAGI. The CDR3 bases are TGTGCCAGCAGTTACTCATATGGGGAAAAATCACCCCTCCACTTT. Its protein product is CASSYSYGEKSPLHF.

This clone was picked up one time. The chain recombines TRBV14 with TRBJ2-3; 12 nucleotides align to TRBD2. From germline, CDR1 is SGHDN and CDR2 FVKESK. The CDR3 loop spans 18 amino acids. V shed 1 base and J 0 bases; nucleotides not matched to a gene: 5. The CDR3 here is CASSQVPGTSGSTDTQYF. CDR3 sequence (DNA): TGTGCCAGCAGCCAAGTCCCCGGGACTAGCGGGAGCACAGATACGCAGTATTTT. Complete variable domain (other parts from reference TRBV14 and TRBJ2-3): EAGVTQFPSHSVIEKGQTVTLRCDPISGHDNLYWYRRVMGKEIKFLLHFVKESKQDESGMPNNRFLAERTGGTYSTLKVQPAELEDSGVYFCASSQVPGTSGSTDTQYFGPGTRLTVL.

V and J are TRBV7-8 and TRBJ2-7; 8 bases match TRBD1. V lost 6 bases, J lost 1 base, and 11 bases stayed unmatched. In germline, CDR1 is SGHVS, CDR2 FQNEAQ. The CDR3 consists of 16 residues. Here the CDR3 reads CASSGYLGQGSYEQYF. In nucleotides, the CDR3 is TGTGCCAGCAGTGGGTACCTAGGACAGGGATCCTACGAGCAGTACTTC.

As to this clone: A junction boundary mismatches the germline segment, possibly from a read error. This chain's CDR3 is CASSQDLQVVGGIF. CDR3 coding DNA: TGTGCCAGCAGCCAAGATCTACAGGTTGTTGGGGGGATCTTT. The chain recombines TRBV3-1 (or the pseudogene TRBV3-2) with TRBJ1-1, with D possibly being TRBD1 (5 bases). Germline V lookup: CDR1 LGHDT, CDR2 YNNKEL (reference sequence). This CDR3 is 14 amino acids long.

The chain is built from TRBV18 and TRBJ2-7, with D hard to call. The CDR3 has 12 residues. Trimming left V 5 bases short and J 2 bases short, with 7 bases between. The V gene's germline CDR1 is KGHSH and CDR2 LQKENI. The CDR3: CASSNAAYEQYF. DNA for the CDR3: TGTGCCAGCTCAAACGCGGCCTACGAGCAGTACTTC. The whole variable domain, filled in from reference TRBV18 and TRBJ2-7, reads NAGVMQNPRHLVRRRGQEARLRCSPMKGHSHVYWYRQLPEEGLKFMVYLQKENIIDESGMPKERFSAEFPKEGPSILRIQQVVRGDSAAYFCASSNAAYEQYFGPGTRLTVT.

This clone was counted a single time. CDR3 bases: TGTGCCAGTAGTATCGGGAGTGGGGATGAGCAGTTCTTC. Residues: CASSIGSGDEQFF. The rearrangement links TRBV19 to TRBJ2-1; possibly TRBD2 for D (6 bases). CDR3 length: 13 amino acids. Germline CDR1 and CDR2: LNHDA and SQIVND (reference sequence). The V end lost 3 bases, the J end lost 8 bases, and 11 bases lay between the germline ends.

V and J are TRBV28 and TRBJ2-7; tentatively, D is TRBD2 (6 bases). Looked up from germline, CDR1 is MDHEN and CDR2 is SYDVKM. The CDR3 is 18 residues long. V lost 1 base to trimming and J lost 0 bases, with 19 bases between them. DNA of the CDR3: TGTGCCAGCAGTTTATCGGGTCCTCTCGGGGGATCCTCCTACGAGCAGTACTTC. It codes for CASSLSGPLGGSSYEQYF.

The chain uses TRBV29-1 and TRBJ2-3; TRBD1 might be the D (5 bases). CDR1 is SQVTM and CDR2 is ANQGSEA in the germline V gene. The V end was cut by 0 bases, the J end by 4 bases, with 11 bases between. This CDR3 has 14 amino acids. CDR3 loop: CSVEEGEEADTQYF. CDR3 DNA: TGCAGCGTTGAAGAAGGGGAAGAGGCAGATACGCAGTATTTT.

J is TRBJ1-4 and V is TRBV19, with D possibly TRBD1 on 6 matching bases. V lost 5 bases and J lost 5, with 15 bases in between. CDR1 and CDR2 (germline): LNHDA, SQIVND (reference sequence). The CDR3 has 15 amino acids. The CDR3 nucleotides are TGTGCCAGTAGTCCCTGGGAAGGGGGGAATGAAAAACTGTTTTTT. Translating gives CASSPWEGGNEKLFF.

The chain carries TRBV27 and TRBJ1-2; D possibly corresponds to TRBD1 (6 bases). Per the germline V gene, CDR1 is MNHEY and CDR2 is SMNVEV (reference sequence). The V end lost 5 bases, the J end lost 0 bases, and 19 bases lay between the germline ends. The CDR3 has 17 amino acids. The CDR3 DNA reads TGTGCCAGCAGTGCCCTTGGGGGGCCGCGAGCTAACTATGGCTACACCTTC. Its translation is CASSALGGPRANYGYTF.

J is TRBJ2-3 and V is TRBV19, with a weak D call TRBD2 (6 bases). V lost 5 bases and J 2 bases, leaving 11 bases between the germline ends. Germline CDR1 and CDR2: LNHDA and SQIVND (reference sequence). CDR3 length: 14 amino acids. The CDR3: CASSSGRFTDTQYF. For the CDR3, the DNA is TGTGCCAGTAGTTCCGGGAGATTCACAGATACGCAGTATTTT.

The gene calls are TRBV28 and TRBJ1-5; 7 positions agree with TRBD1. Trimming removed 4 bases from V and 1 base from J; junction bases left unmatched: 4. CDR3 length: 15 residues. Germline CDR1 reads MDHEN; CDR2 reads SYDVKM. CDR3 sequence reads: CASSYSGGSNQPQHF. CDR3 nucleotide sequence: TGTGCCAGCAGTTATTCAGGGGGGAGCAATCAGCCCCAGCATTTT.

The chain combines TRBV19 with TRBJ2-3; no reliable D call. The CDR3 extends over 13 amino acids. In germline, CDR1 is LNHDA, CDR2 SQIVND (reference sequence). Between the trimmed V and J ends, which lost 4 bases and 3 bases, there was a span of 8 bases. CDR3 amino acids: CASSNQRTDTQYF. For the CDR3, the DNA is TGTGCCAGTAGTAACCAACGGACAGATACGCAGTATTTT.

V and J are TRBV7-9 and TRBJ2-2; D ambiguous. Looked up from germline, CDR1 is SEHNR and CDR2 is FQNEAQ (reference sequence). This CDR3 contains 12 residues. Trimming took 1 base from V and 7 from J, leaving 4 bases between them. CDR3: CASSLVLGELFF. CDR3 nucleotides: TGTGCCAGCAGCTTAGTACTCGGGGAGCTGTTTTTT.

The chain joins TRBV6-5 to TRBJ2-5; tentatively, D is TRBD2 (6 bases). CDR3 size: 14 residues. Germline CDR1 is MNHEY and CDR2 is SVGAGI. Trimming pared 6 bases from V and 5 bases from J, leaving 16 bases between. The CDR3 loop is CASSRDSPGETQYF. CDR3 DNA: TGTGCCAGCAGCCGGGACTCTCCCGGGGAGACCCAGTACTTC.

The V and J genes are TRBV5-1 and TRBJ1-1; 7 bases are a match to TRBD1. This CDR3 region has 16 residues. J gave up 4 bases and V 1 base, and 10 bases lay outside the gene matches. Germline V gives CDR1 SGHRS, CDR2 YFSETQ. Here the CDR3 reads CASSLSKGALGTEAFF. CDR3 in DNA: TGCGCCAGCAGCTTGAGTAAGGGGGCCTTGGGCACTGAAGCTTTCTTT.

V gene TRBV5-1 combines with J gene TRBJ2-7; D is possibly TRBD2 (7 bases). The CDR3 sequence is 16 residues long. Trimming took 4 bases from V and 2 from J, leaving 19 bases between them. Per the germline V gene, CDR1 is SGHRS and CDR2 is YFSETQ. CDR3 protein: CASSPVTGGFTYEQYF. The CDR3 DNA follows: TGCGCCAGCAGCCCGGTCACGGGGGGCTTTACCTACGAGCAGTACTTC.